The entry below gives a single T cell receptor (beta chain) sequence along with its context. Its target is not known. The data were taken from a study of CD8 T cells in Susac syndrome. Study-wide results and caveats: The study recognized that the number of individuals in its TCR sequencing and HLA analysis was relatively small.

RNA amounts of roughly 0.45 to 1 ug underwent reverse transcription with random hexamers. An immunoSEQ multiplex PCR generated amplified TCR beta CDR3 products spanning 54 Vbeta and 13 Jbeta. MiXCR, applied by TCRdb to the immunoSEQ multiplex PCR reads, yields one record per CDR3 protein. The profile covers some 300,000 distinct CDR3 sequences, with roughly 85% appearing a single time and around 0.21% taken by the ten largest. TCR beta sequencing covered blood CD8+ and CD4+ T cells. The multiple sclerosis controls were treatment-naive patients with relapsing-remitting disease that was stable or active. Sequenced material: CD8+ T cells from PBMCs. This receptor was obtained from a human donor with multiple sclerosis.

Here the CDR3 DNA reads TGTGCCAGCAGCTTGCTGGGGACAGGGGATCATGAGCAGTTCTTC. Translated, it gives CASSLLGTGDHEQFF. The rearrangement joins TRBV13 to TRBJ2-1, with 10 bases matching TRBD1. V trimming: 3 bases; J trimming: 8 bases; junction bases outside the gene matches: 7. This CDR3 is 15 amino acids long. Germline assignment: CDR1 PRHDT and CDR2 FYEKMQ (reference sequence).